This T cell receptor beta chain was identified during a study of PD-1 blockade in mismatch repair-deficient tumors. Findings and limits, study-wide: Rapid post-treatment expansion, then contraction, generally preceding radiologic response, marked tumor-resident clones.

Sequencing used immunoSEQ multiplex PCR; TCRdb keeps in-frame clones, though not all of them. The table includes 30,000 to 45,000 clones, approximately 83% detected once. Regarding this clone: Antigen specificity is unknown.

This CDR3 is 15 amino acids long. CDR1 and CDR2 (germline): SGHAT, FQNNGV. J lost 1 base, V lost 4 bases, and 4 bases had no gene match. This specimen consisted of PBMCs, obtained about 38 weeks after starting pembrolizumab. This TCR was sampled from an adult with mismatch repair-deficient cancer. This chain uses TRBV11-2 with TRBJ2-7; TRBD2 agrees at 10 bases. CDR3 nucleotides: TGTGCCAGCAGCTCCCGACTAGCGGGTTCCTACGAGCAGTACTTC. Its translation: CASSSRLAGSYEQYF. The full variable domain, in which reference TRBV11-2 and TRBJ2-7 provide the parts outside the CDR3, is EAGVAQSPRYKIIEKRQSVAFWCNPISGHATLYWYQQILGQGPKLLIQFQNNGVVDDSQLPKDRFSAERLKGVDSTLKIQPAKLEDSAVYLCASSSRLAGSYEQYFGPGTRLTVT.